This T cell receptor (beta chain) was sequenced for a study of blood T cells in healthy people across ages. General study points: With donor CMV status unknown, expanded clonotype changes were possibly confounded.

This clonotype was seen ten or more times. Its antigen is not identified. Sample-barcoded 5' priming and a J-beta primer mix drove a second PCR of about 7 to 12 cycles. Tagging of each cDNA molecule was performed by a template-switch adaptor with 12 random nucleotides. TCRdb redid the calling of the 5' RACE reads with MiXCR, one entry per CDR3 protein. The sample has hundreds of thousands of distinct CDR3 sequences, roughly 50% seen once. The CDR3 has 15 residues. Germline values: CDR1 SGDLS, CDR2 YYNGEE. The V gene end was trimmed by 2 bases and the J gene end by 7 bases; junction bases not matched to a gene: 9.

The TCR originated in a man aged 60 to 69 in good health. The gene calls are TRBV9 and TRBJ1-2; 9 positions match TRBD1. Sequences were obtained from blood. The CDR3 bases are TGTGCCAGCAGCGTGGAGGGGACAGGGAGCGGTGGCTACACCTTC. It codes for CASSVEGTGSGGYTF.